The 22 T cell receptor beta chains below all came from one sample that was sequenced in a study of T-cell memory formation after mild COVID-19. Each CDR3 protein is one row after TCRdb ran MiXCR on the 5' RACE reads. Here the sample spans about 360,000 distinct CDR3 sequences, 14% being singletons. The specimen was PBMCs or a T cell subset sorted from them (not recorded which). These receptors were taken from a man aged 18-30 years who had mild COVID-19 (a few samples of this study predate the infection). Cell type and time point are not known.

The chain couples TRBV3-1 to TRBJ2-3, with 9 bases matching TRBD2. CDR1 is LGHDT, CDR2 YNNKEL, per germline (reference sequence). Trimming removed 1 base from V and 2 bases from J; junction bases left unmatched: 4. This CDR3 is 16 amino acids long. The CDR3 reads CASSQVGGGDTDTQYF. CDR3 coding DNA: TGTGCCAGCAGCCAAGTCGGCGGGGGGGACACAGATACGCAGTATTTT.

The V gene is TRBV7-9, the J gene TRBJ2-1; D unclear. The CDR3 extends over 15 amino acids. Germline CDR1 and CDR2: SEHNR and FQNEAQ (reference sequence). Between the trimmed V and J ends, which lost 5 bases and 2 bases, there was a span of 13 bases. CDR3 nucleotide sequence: TGTGCCAGCAGCAGACTTACCATCCCCTACAATGAGCAGTTCTTC. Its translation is CASSRLTIPYNEQFF.

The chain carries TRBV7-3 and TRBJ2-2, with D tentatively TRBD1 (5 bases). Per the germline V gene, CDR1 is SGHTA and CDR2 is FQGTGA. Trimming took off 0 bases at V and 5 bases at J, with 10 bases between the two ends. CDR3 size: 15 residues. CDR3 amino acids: CASSLTGPGTGELFF. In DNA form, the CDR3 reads TGTGCCAGCAGCTTAACGGGCCCAGGGACCGGGGAGCTGTTTTTT.

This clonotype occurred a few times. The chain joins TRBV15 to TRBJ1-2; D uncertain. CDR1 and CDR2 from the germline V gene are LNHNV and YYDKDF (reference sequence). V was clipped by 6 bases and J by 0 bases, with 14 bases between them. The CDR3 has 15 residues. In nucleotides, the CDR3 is TGTGCCACCAGGGGTGTAACGGAAGCTAACTATGGCTACACCTTC. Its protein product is CATRGVTEANYGYTF.

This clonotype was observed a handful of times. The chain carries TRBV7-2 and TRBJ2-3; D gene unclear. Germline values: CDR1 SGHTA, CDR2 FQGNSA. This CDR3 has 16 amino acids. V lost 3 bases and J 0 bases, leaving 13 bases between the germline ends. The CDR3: CASSFRPRTSTDTQYF. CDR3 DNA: TGTGCCAGCAGCTTCCGGCCTAGAACCAGCACAGATACGCAGTATTTT.

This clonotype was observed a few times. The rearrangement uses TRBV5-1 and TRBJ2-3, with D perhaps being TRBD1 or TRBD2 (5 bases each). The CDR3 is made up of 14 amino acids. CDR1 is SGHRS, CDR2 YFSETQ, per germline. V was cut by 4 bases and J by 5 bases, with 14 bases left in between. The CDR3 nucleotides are TGCGCCAGCAGCGGAGCCGGGGCCGTAGATACGCAGTATTTT. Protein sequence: CASSGAGAVDTQYF.

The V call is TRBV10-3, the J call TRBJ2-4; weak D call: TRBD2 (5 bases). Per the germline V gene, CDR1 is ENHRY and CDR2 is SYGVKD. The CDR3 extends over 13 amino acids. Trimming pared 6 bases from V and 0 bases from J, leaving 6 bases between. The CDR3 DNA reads TGTGCCATCAGCGGGGTAGCCAAAAACATTCAGTACTTC. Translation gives CAISGVAKNIQYF.

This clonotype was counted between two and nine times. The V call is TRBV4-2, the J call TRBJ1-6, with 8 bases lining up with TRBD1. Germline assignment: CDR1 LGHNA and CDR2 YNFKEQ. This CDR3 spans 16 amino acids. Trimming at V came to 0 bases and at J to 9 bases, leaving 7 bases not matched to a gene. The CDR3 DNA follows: TGTGCCAGCAGCCAAGATCTGGGACAGGAGAGTTCACCCCTCCACTTT. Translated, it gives CASSQDLGQESSPLHF.

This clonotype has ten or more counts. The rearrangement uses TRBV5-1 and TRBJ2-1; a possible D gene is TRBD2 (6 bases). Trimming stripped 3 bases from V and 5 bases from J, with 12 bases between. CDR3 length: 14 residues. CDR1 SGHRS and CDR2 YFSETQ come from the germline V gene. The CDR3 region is CASSYGTLDNEQFF. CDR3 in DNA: TGCGCCAGCAGCTACGGGACTCTTGACAATGAGCAGTTCTTC.

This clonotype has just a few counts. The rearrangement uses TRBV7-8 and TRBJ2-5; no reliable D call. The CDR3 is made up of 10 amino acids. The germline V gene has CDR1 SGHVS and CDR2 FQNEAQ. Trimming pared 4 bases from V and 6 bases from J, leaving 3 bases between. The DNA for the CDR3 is TGTGCCAGCAGCTCGAAGACCCAGTACTTC. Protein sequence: CASSSKTQYF.

Here the CDR3 DNA reads TGTGCCAGCAGTCCTCAAGGGGGACCTGAAGCTTTCTTT. Translated, it gives CASSPQGGPEAFF. The V and J genes are TRBV27 and TRBJ1-1; TRBD1 might be the D (6 bases). The length of the CDR3 is 13 residues. Germline CDR1 MNHEY, CDR2 SMNVEV (reference sequence). V was trimmed by 5 bases and J by 6 bases, leaving 13 bases between them.

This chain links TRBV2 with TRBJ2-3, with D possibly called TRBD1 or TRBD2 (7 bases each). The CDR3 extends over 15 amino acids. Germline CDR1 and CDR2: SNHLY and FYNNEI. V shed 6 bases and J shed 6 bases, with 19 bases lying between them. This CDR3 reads CASRGGTDYGDTQYF. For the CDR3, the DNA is TGTGCCAGCAGGGGAGGGACAGACTACGGGGATACGCAGTATTTT.

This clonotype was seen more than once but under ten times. CDR3 amino acids: CASSFWTGWGNQPQHF. In DNA form, the CDR3 reads TGTGCCAGCAGCTTTTGGACAGGGTGGGGGAATCAGCCCCAGCATTTT. The V gene is TRBV5-6, the J gene TRBJ1-5; 8 nucleotides agree with TRBD1. The CDR3 loop spans 16 amino acids. Trimming at V came to 2 bases and at J to 4 bases, leaving 8 bases not matched to a gene. Germline lookup yields CDR1 SGHDT and CDR2 YYEEEE.

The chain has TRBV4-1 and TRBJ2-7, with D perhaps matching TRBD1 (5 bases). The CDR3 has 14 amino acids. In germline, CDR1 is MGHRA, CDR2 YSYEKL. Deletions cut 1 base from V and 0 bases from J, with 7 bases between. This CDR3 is CASSQVDSSYEQYV. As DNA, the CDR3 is TGCGCCAGCAGCCAAGTTGACAGCTCCTACGAGCAGTACGTC.

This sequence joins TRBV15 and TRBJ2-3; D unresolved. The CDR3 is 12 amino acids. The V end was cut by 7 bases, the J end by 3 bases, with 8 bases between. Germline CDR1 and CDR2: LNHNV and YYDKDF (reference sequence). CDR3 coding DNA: TGTGCCACCAAGACTCGTACAGATACGCAGTATTTT. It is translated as CATKTRTDTQYF.

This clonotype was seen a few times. CDR3 bases: TGTGCCAGCAGAAGGACAGGGGGCATCGGGTACGAGCAGTACGTC. Encoded protein: CASRRTGGIGYEQYV. This chain connects TRBV6-2 or TRBV6-3 to TRBJ2-7; 11 bases match TRBD1. V shed 6 bases, J shed 4 bases, and the junction held 8 bases outside the gene matches. Germline loops: CDR1 MNHEY, CDR2 SVGEGT. This CDR3 region has 15 residues.

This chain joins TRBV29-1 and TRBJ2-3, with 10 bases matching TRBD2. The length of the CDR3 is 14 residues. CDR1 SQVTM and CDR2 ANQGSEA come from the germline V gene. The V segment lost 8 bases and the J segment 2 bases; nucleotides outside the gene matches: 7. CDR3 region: CSTRTSGVTDTQYF. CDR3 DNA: TGCAGCACCCGGACTAGCGGTGTCACAGATACGCAGTATTTT.

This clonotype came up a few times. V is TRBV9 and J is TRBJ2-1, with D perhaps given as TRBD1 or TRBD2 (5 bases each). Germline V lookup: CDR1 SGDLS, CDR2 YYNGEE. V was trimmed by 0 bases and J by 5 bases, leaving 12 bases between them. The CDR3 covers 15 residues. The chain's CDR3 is CASSVGDGVHNEQFF. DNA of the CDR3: TGTGCCAGCAGCGTAGGGGACGGGGTTCACAATGAGCAGTTCTTC.

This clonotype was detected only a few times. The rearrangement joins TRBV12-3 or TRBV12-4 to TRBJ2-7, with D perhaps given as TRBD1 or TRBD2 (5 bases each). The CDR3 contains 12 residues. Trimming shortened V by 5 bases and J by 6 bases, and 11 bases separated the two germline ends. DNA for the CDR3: TGTGCCAGCAGTCCCCATGGGGGCGAGCAGTACTTC. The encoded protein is CASSPHGGEQYF.

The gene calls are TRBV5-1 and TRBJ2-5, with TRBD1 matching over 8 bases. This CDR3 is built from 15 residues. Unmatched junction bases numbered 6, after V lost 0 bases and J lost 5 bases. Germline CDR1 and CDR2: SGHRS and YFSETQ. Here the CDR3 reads CASSLADRAVETQYF. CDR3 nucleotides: TGCGCCAGCAGCTTGGCGGACAGGGCTGTTGAGACCCAGTACTTC.

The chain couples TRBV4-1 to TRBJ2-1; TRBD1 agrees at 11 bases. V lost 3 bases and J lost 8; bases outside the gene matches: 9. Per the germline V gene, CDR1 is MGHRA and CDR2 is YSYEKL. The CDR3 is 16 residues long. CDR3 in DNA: TGCGCCAGCAGCCACCCCCCGGGACAGGGGGATGATGAGCAGTTCTTC. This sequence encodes CASSHPPGQGDDEQFF.

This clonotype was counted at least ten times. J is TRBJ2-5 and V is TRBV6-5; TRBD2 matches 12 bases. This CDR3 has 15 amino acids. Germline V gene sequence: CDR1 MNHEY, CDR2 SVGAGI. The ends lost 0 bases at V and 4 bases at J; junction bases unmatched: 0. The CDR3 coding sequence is TGTGCCAGCAGTTACTCGACTAGCGGGGGAGAGACCCAGTACTTC. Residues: CASSYSTSGGETQYF.